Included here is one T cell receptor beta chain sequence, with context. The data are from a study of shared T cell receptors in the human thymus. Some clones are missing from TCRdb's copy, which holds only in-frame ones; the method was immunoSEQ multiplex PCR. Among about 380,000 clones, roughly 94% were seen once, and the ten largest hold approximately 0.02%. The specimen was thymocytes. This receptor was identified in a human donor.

CDR3 nucleotide sequence: TGTGCCATCAGTGAGTCGACATTTGGGGGGAACACTGAAGCTTTCTTT. This encodes CAISESTFGGNTEAFF. The rearrangement joins TRBV10-3 to TRBJ1-1; the D gene is possibly TRBD1 (5 bases). This CDR3 region has 16 residues. Between the trimmed V and J ends, which lost 0 bases and 1 base, there was a span of 12 bases. Germline loops: CDR1 ENHRY, CDR2 SYGVKD.